This T cell receptor (beta chain) was recorded in a study of T-cell reconstitution after alpha-beta-depleted transplantation in children. The germline V gene encodes CDR1 ENHRY and CDR2 SYGVKD. Trimming took off 10 bases at V and 0 bases at J, with 16 bases between the two ends. The CDR3 has 16 residues. As to this clonotype: Its antigen remains unidentified.

Preparation of the TCRbeta library used unique molecular identifiers. From the PCR reads, TCRdb called clonotypes with MiXCR, one entry per CDR3 protein. Of around 580,000 distinct CDR3 sequences listed, roughly 23% were seen once; the top ten hold approximately 14%. Whole-study results and caveats: Several hundred expanded graft clones reportedly gave rise to the alpha-beta T cells present about two months after transplant. There were some patients whose high TCRbeta diversity at day 60 came from surviving recipient T cells and thymic progenitors.

This sequence joins TRBV10-3 and TRBJ2-6, with a weak D call TRBD1 (5 bases). The source material was PBMCs, mostly from graft donor cells, sampled 360 days after TCRalphabeta/CD19-depleted stem cell transplant. The TCR comes from a boy in the first two years of life who had a stem cell transplant for acute myeloid leukemia, so the T cells may come from the graft donor. The CDR3 region has the DNA TGTGCCACCGCGGCGCAGACAGTCTCTGGGGCCAACGTCCTGACTTTC. Its protein product is CATAAQTVSGANVLTF.